This T cell receptor (beta chain) was sequenced for a study of cytomegalovirus exposure and HLA in healthy donors. From germline, CDR1 is SNHLY and CDR2 FYNNEI. The CDR3 extends over 15 amino acids. V lost 5 bases, J lost 6 bases, and 6 bases stayed unmatched. The primer mix had 60 Vbeta and 13 Jbeta primers. Repertoires were generated with immunoSEQ multiplex PCR, while TCRdb's copy carries only in-frame clones and drops some. This table holds roughly 43,000 clones, roughly 80% found once. This clonotype originated in a man between 25 and 39 years old in good health and CMV-seronegative. Sequencing was performed on PBMCs. The V and J genes are TRBV2 and TRBJ2-7; TRBD2 agrees at 14 bases. CDR3 nucleotides: TGTGCCAGCAGTACCGGGACTAGCGGGAGTCGCGAGCAGTACTTC. Translated: CASSTGTSGSREQYF.